A selection of T cell receptor beta chains follows, all from one sample in a study of human T cells and chemical hapten exposure. TCRdb called the RACE reads again in MiXCR, with one record for every CDR3 protein. The sample includes some 180,000 distinct CDR3 sequences, about 25% of them seen just once. The sequencing used whole blood, collected in connection with sensitization to the hapten diphenylcyclopropenone (DPC). These receptors were obtained from a middle-aged woman with alopecia areata. Some clones in this sample may be carry-over from other donors' samples. Both conserved end residues are part of each CDR3. For some rows the clone size is stated as once, few or many, or as a class when expanded; others skip it.

j_call: TRBJ1-5
v_call: TRBV4-2
clone_size: .
cdr3_aa: CASSRERAGDQPQHF

j_call: TRBJ2-7
v_call: TRBV6-5
clone_size: few
cdr3_aa: CASRRTSGEQYF

j_call: TRBJ2-1
v_call: TRBV15
clone_size: .
cdr3_aa: CATNGDVARHEQFF

j_call: TRBJ2-1
v_call: TRBV6-6
clone_size: few
cdr3_aa: CASSYSSDGNEQFF

j_call: TRBJ2-3
v_call: TRBV20-1
clone_size: many
cdr3_aa: CSAPSARGADTQYF

j_call: TRBJ2-7
v_call: TRBV4-3
clone_size: few
cdr3_aa: CASSQDSGKQYF

j_call: TRBJ2-3
v_call: TRBV28
clone_size: few
cdr3_aa: CASSSPGASTDTQYF

j_call: TRBJ2-3
v_call: TRBV10-3
clone_size: .
cdr3_aa: CAISENRGSADTQYF

j_call: TRBJ1-4
v_call: TRBV28
clone_size: .
cdr3_aa: CASSWEGTNEKLFF

j_call: TRBJ1-4
v_call: TRBV9
clone_size: .
cdr3_aa: CASSATGALLEKLFF

j_call: TRBJ1-2
v_call: TRBV20-1
clone_size: .
cdr3_aa: CSARGARDFGYTF

j_call: TRBJ2-5
v_call: TRBV29-1
clone_size: few
cdr3_aa: CSVGGGLQETQYF

j_call: TRBJ2-7
v_call: TRBV14
clone_size: .
cdr3_aa: CASSQVGTYEQYF

j_call: TRBJ2-5
v_call: TRBV9
clone_size: .
cdr3_aa: CASSADRGRETQYF

j_call: TRBJ1-5
v_call: TRBV5-1
clone_size: .
cdr3_aa: CASSLAGSANQPQHF

j_call: TRBJ2-7
v_call: TRBV20-1
clone_size: few
cdr3_aa: CSARDPTRNEQYF

j_call: TRBJ2-5
v_call: TRBV29-1
clone_size: .
cdr3_aa: CSVGMETQYF

j_call: TRBJ1-1
v_call: TRBV7-8
clone_size: few
cdr3_aa: CASIPQLGSVTEAFF

j_call: TRBJ2-7
v_call: TRBV7-9
clone_size: .
cdr3_aa: CASSPRDTPYEQYF

j_call: TRBJ2-1
v_call: TRBV24-1
clone_size: few
cdr3_aa: CATSDWDVGGEHDEQFF

j_call: TRBJ2-1
v_call: TRBV4-1
clone_size: few
cdr3_aa: CASSQEQREGAEQFF

j_call: TRBJ1-5
v_call: TRBV12-3/TRBV12-4
clone_size: .
cdr3_aa: CASRFQGGNQPQHF

j_call: TRBJ2-7
v_call: TRBV25-1
clone_size: .
cdr3_aa: CASSDPGTGTYEQYF

j_call: TRBJ2-1
v_call: TRBV7-2
clone_size: few
cdr3_aa: CASSFRTGGLYNEQFF

j_call: TRBJ2-7
v_call: TRBV15
clone_size: .
cdr3_aa: CATRKGTPPYEQYF

j_call: TRBJ2-3
v_call: TRBV27
clone_size: .
cdr3_aa: CASSLSGGGTQYF

j_call: TRBJ1-5
v_call: TRBV15
clone_size: .
cdr3_aa: CATSRGREQPQHF

j_call: TRBJ1-4
v_call: TRBV20-1
clone_size: .
cdr3_aa: CSADRGFGEKLFF

j_call: TRBJ2-5
v_call: TRBV5-1
clone_size: .
cdr3_aa: CASSQSGRGETQYF

j_call: TRBJ1-1
v_call: TRBV15
clone_size: few
cdr3_aa: CATSIGEPNTEAFF

j_call: TRBJ2-5
v_call: TRBV6-2/TRBV6-3
clone_size: .
cdr3_aa: CASSFGYFQETQYF

j_call: TRBJ1-3
v_call: TRBV6-5
clone_size: .
cdr3_aa: CATSSGGSYYSGNTIYF